This T cell receptor (beta chain) was identified during a study of blood T cell repertoires in COVID-19. Whole-study context: Collection of acute and convalescent COVID-19 samples took place in the United States, Italy and Spain. T cells, B-cell-depleted T cells, or PBMCs supplied cDNA or gDNA.

Germline CDR1 is SGHNT and CDR2 is YYREEE (reference sequence). The V and J ends lost 3 bases and 6 bases respectively, with 8 bases between them. This CDR3 contains 12 residues. Per the original data handling: Scientists estimated how many nucleated cells there were by amplifying reference gene primers. Sequenced by immunoSEQ multiplex PCR; TCRdb stores in-frame clones only, minus some. Clonal size and the V and J genes are those of that table, whereas D and trimming came from the DNA. The sample contains 45,000 to 55,000 clones, around 80% of which appear only once. The receptor was isolated from a human donor in a cohort sampled during active COVID-19. V gene TRBV5-4 combines with J gene TRBJ2-3; a weak D match, TRBD2 (5 bases). Source material: peripheral blood. Here the CDR3 reads CASSYWEDTQYF. In nucleotides, the CDR3 is TGTGCCAGCAGCTACTGGGAGGATACGCAGTATTTT.